This TCR beta chain appears in the sequencing data of a study of shared clonotypes between healthy human individuals. Deep-level assay runs were performed. Profiling relied on immunoSEQ multiplex PCR, and the TCRdb table lists in-frame clones only, not all of them. The sample yields 2,500,000 or so clones, 85% to 95% seen once. The CDR3 covers 15 residues. Losses at the gene ends were 7 bases for V and 9 bases for J; bases not matched to a gene: 9. The germline gives CDR1 MDHEN, CDR2 SYDVKM. CD45RA-negative memory and CD45RA+ naive subsets were split from the CD4+ cells. The clonotype comes from a man aged 18-30 years in good health. The V call is TRBV28, the J call TRBJ1-6, with TRBD1 identical over 10 bases. Sample: naive CD4+ T cells sorted from blood. The subset: CD45RA+ positively selected. CDR3 coding DNA: TGTGCCAGCACCGTCCCCGACAGGGGGCTTTCACCCCTCCACTTT. It encodes CASTVPDRGLSPLHF.